This T cell receptor (beta chain) was observed in a study of molecular identifiers for immune sequencing clone quantification. Study observations and caveats: Whereas naive cells kept under 1% of molecules in clones above 20 RNA copies, such clones held over 98% in effectors.

V was clipped by 5 bases and J by 5 bases, with 18 bases between them. The CDR3 is 15 residues long. The germline CDR1 and CDR2 sequences are MNHEY and SVGAGI. Sorting recovered naive CD8 T cells on a CD8+CD4-CCR7+CD45RA+ profile. A remark on this clonotype: The target antigen is unknown. A much larger clone sits a single nucleotide away, making a read error possible.

The use of previously described methods and listed TCR primers produced the bulk TCR libraries. Using its own MiXCR run on the PCR reads, TCRdb lists one record per CDR3 protein. The data show nearly 650,000 distinct CDR3 sequences, 25% seen once. This sequence originates from a human donor in good health. Some libraries in this study had Jurkat cell RNA spiked in. This chain links TRBV6-5 with TRBJ1-1, with D uncertain. The sample taken for sequencing was naive CD8+ T cells from blood, with Jurkat cell RNA spiked in. Sample subset: FACS-sorted CD8+CD4-CCR7+CD45RA+ naive T cells. Here the CDR3 reads CASSGFQVIGTEAFF. The CDR3 DNA reads as TGTGCCAGCAGTGGCTTCCAGGTAATTGGGACTGAAGCTTTCTTT.